This TCR beta chain was sequenced during a study of post-analysis software for immune sequencing data. About the study: In terms of disease course, relapsing-remitting, secondary progressive and progressive-relapsing multiple sclerosis were included.

Only a few counts were recorded for this clonotype. What it binds is unknown. Each TCR beta cDNA library carried unique molecular identifiers. The T cell input of about 0.85 to 10 million gave about 470,000 cDNA molecules. TCRdb re-analysed the PCR reads in MiXCR, keeping a single row per CDR3 protein. The table has about 460,000 distinct CDR3 sequences, over 35% seen once. Germline trimming cut 6 bases from V and 8 bases from J; bases unmatched to any gene: 8. This CDR3 comprises 14 residues. General study findings and limits: There were four or five TRBV segments more frequent in patients than controls, and TRBV5-6, TRBV5-1 and TRBV20-1 were among them.

The chain employs TRBV12-3 or TRBV12-4 and TRBJ2-1; 9 positions agree with TRBD1. Sequencing was performed on blood. The sequence was collected from a girl under 18 with multiple sclerosis. CDR3 in amino acids: CASSRRTGDDEQFF. The CDR3 DNA is TGTGCCAGCAGCCGCCGGACAGGGGATGATGAGCAGTTCTTC.